The sample holds a few counts of the clone carrying this T cell receptor beta chain. The data were produced by immunoSEQ multiplex PCR, yet TCRdb's version contains in-frame clones alone and is incomplete. This table holds 100,000 to 120,000 clones, roughly 89% found once. This entry belongs to a study of OX40 agonist ivuxolimab in advanced cancers. Source: CD4+ or CD8+ T cells sorted from blood, taken in a trial of the OX40 agonist ivuxolimab. This TCR was recovered from an adult with an advanced solid tumor such as melanoma, head and neck, liver or kidney cancer.

DNA for the CDR3: TGTGCCAGCCTCGACCCAGGGGTTTCAAAAGAGACCCAGTACTTC. Translation: CASLDPGVSKETQYF. The gene calls are TRBV2 and TRBJ2-5; tentatively, D is TRBD1 (6 bases). The CDR3 sequence is 15 residues long. Looked up from germline, CDR1 is SNHLY and CDR2 is FYNNEI. V was clipped by 8 bases and J by 3 bases, with 19 bases between them.